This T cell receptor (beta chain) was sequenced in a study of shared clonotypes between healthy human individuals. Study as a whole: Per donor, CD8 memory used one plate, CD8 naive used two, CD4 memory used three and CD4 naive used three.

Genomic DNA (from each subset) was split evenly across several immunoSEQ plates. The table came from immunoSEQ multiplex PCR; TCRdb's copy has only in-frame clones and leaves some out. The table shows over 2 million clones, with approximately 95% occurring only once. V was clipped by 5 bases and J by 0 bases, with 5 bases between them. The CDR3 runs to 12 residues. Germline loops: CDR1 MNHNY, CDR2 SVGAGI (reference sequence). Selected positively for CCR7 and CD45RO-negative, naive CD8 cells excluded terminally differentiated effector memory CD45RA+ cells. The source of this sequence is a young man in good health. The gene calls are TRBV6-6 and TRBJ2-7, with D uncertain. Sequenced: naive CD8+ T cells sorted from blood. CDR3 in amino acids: CASSDDSYEQYF. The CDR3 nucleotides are TGTGCCAGCAGTGACGACTCCTACGAGCAGTACTTC.